Following are 15 T cell receptor beta chains from one sample sequenced in a study of CD8 T cells in Susac syndrome. The RNA input was roughly 0.45 to 1 ug, and it was reverse transcribed with random hexamers. Via MiXCR, TCRdb re-called the immunoSEQ multiplex PCR reads, giving one row per CDR3 protein. This table holds around 280,000 distinct CDR3 sequences, 80% to 90% found once. The sample taken for sequencing was CD8+ T cells from PBMCs. Receptors were obtained from a human donor with multiple sclerosis.

The rearrangement links TRBV12-3 or TRBV12-4 to TRBJ1-5; 12 nucleotides align to TRBD1. CDR3 length equals 19 residues. V trimming: 4 bases; J trimming: 7 bases; junction bases outside the gene matches: 17. The CDR3 DNA reads as TGTGCCAGCAGTTCAAGTTTCCGGGACAGGGGGCCCCGGGGACAGCCCCAGCATTTT. This sequence encodes CASSSSFRDRGPRGQPQHF.

V and J are TRBV5-1 and TRBJ2-1, with 10 bases that match TRBD2. Germline CDR1 reads SGHRS; CDR2 reads YFSETQ. The CDR3 length is 16 residues. The junction had 5 bases not matched to a gene; V was cut back by 2 bases and J by 3 bases. The CDR3 DNA follows: TGCGCCAGCAGCTTCAGGACTAGCGGTGACTACAATGAGCAGTTCTTC. Amino acids: CASSFRTSGDYNEQFF.

The chain couples TRBV7-9 to TRBJ2-1; 13 positions agree with TRBD2. Trimming at V came to 5 bases and at J to 6 bases, leaving 4 bases not matched to a gene. Germline CDR1 reads SEHNR; CDR2 reads FQNEAQ (reference sequence). CDR3 length: 15 residues. In nucleotides, the CDR3 is TGTGCCAGCAGCCTTACTAGCGGGAGGGCCAATGAGCAGTTCTTC. Amino acid sequence: CASSLTSGRANEQFF.

Here the CDR3 DNA reads TGTGCCAGCAGCCCTGCGAGGAGGGGCGAGGAGAACACTGAAGCTTTCTTT. This encodes CASSPARRGEENTEAFF. The chain employs TRBV11-2 and TRBJ1-1; D perhaps matches TRBD1 (5 bases). This CDR3 spans 17 amino acids. The V gene's germline CDR1 is SGHAT and CDR2 FQNNGV. V was clipped by 5 bases and J by 1 base, with 20 bases between them. Filled out from reference TRBV11-2 and TRBJ1-1, the complete variable domain reads EAGVAQSPRYKIIEKRQSVAFWCNPISGHATLYWYQQILGQGPKLLIQFQNNGVVDDSQLPKDRFSAERLKGVDSTLKIQPAKLEDSAVYLCASSPARRGEENTEAFFGQGTRLTVV.

The rearrangement uses TRBV27 and TRBJ2-1; D gene uncertain. CDR3 size: 13 residues. Trimming left V 2 bases short and J 3 bases short, with 5 bases between. CDR1 and CDR2 (germline): MNHEY, SMNVEV (reference sequence). This chain's CDR3 is CASSLGFYNEQFF. CDR3 sequence (DNA): TGTGCCAGCAGTTTAGGGTTCTACAATGAGCAGTTCTTC.

The chain recombines TRBV2 with TRBJ2-1, with TRBD2 matching 7 bases. The V and J ends lost 7 bases and 2 bases, in that order; junction bases with no gene match: 5. Germline V gene lookup returns CDR1 SNHLY and CDR2 FYNNEI. The CDR3 has 14 residues. The CDR3 reads CASKGAGAYNEQFF. CDR3 DNA sequence: TGTGCCAGCAAAGGGGCGGGAGCCTACAATGAGCAGTTCTTC.

The chain is built from TRBV4-1 and TRBJ1-6; tentative D call: TRBD1 (6 bases). Trimming removed 4 bases from V and 10 bases from J, with 17 bases in between. The CDR3 has 15 amino acids. Germline CDR1 reads MGHRA; CDR2 reads YSYEKL. CDR3 sequence: CASSRVRGTNSPLHF. CDR3 bases: TGCGCCAGCAGCCGAGTGAGGGGGACGAACTCACCCCTCCACTTT.

V usage is TRBV27 and J usage is TRBJ2-7; TRBD1 aligns across 10 bases. Germline V gene sequence: CDR1 MNHEY, CDR2 SMNVEV (reference sequence). After removal of 3 bases from V and 4 bases from J, the junction contained 9 bases not matched to a gene. There are 16 residues in the CDR3. For the CDR3, the DNA is TGTGCCAGCAGTTTTCTTTCGGGACAGGGGACGTACGAGCAGTACTTC. Translated, it gives CASSFLSGQGTYEQYF.

The chain carries TRBV11-3 and TRBJ2-7; maybe TRBD1 (5 bases). V was shortened by 5 bases and J by 2 bases, with 22 bases between the two germline ends. The CDR3 has 17 amino acids. Germline CDR1 SGHNT, CDR2 YENEEA. CDR3: CASSPGGVGARAYEQYF. The CDR3 DNA reads as TGTGCCAGCAGCCCCGGTGGGGTAGGGGCTAGAGCCTACGAGCAGTACTTC.

The V and J genes are TRBV5-4 and TRBJ2-1; TRBD2 aligns across 8 bases. The CDR3 is 16 residues long. Trimming at V came to 5 bases and at J to 1 base, leaving 8 bases not matched to a gene. Germline values: CDR1 SGHNT, CDR2 YYREEE (reference sequence). CDR3 nucleotides: TGTGCCAGCAGTGCGGGGGGCCTCGGGTCCTACAATGAGCAGTTCTTC. Protein sequence: CASSAGGLGSYNEQFF.

This chain links TRBV28 with TRBJ2-5; D is uncertain. V gave up 7 bases and J gave up 3 bases, with 18 bases separating them. The CDR3 extends over 15 amino acids. Germline CDR1 reads MDHEN; CDR2 reads SYDVKM. This CDR3 reads CASNPARYREETQYF. The CDR3 bases are TGTGCCAGCAACCCGGCCCGTTATAGGGAAGAGACCCAGTACTTC.

The chain carries TRBV9 and TRBJ2-5; 11 bases are a match to TRBD2. From germline, CDR1 is SGDLS and CDR2 YYNGEE. This CDR3 comprises 15 residues. V trimming: 3 bases; J trimming: 2 bases; junction bases outside the gene matches: 3. CDR3: CASSDGTSGQETQYF. The CDR3 DNA follows: TGTGCCAGCAGCGACGGGACTAGCGGACAAGAGACCCAGTACTTC.

This rearrangement joins TRBV27 to TRBJ1-4; D perhaps matches TRBD1 (6 bases). Germline V gives CDR1 MNHEY, CDR2 SMNVEV (reference sequence). The CDR3 is made up of 13 amino acids. V was pared by 6 bases and J by 4 bases, with 9 bases between. CDR3 loop: CASRWTDNEKLFF. As DNA, the CDR3 is TGTGCCAGCAGGTGGACAGATAATGAAAAACTGTTTTTT.

The V gene is TRBV4-2, the J gene TRBJ1-1, with TRBD1 matching 7 bases. Germline loops: CDR1 LGHNA, CDR2 YNFKEQ. J gave up 1 base and V 1 base, and 6 bases lay outside the gene matches. This CDR3 has 16 residues. The chain's CDR3 is CASSQGRGQENTEAFF. CDR3 bases: TGTGCCAGCAGCCAAGGCCGCGGACAGGAGAACACTGAAGCTTTCTTT.

A remark on this clonotype: An end of the junction does not agree with germline; a read error may underlie this. The V call is TRBV5-5, the J call TRBJ2-7, with D hard to call. CDR1 SGHKS and CDR2 YYEKEE come from the germline V gene (reference sequence). The CDR3 is made up of 13 amino acids. The chain's CDR3 is CAGSLYSSYEQYF. The CDR3 DNA reads TGTGCCGGCAGCTTGTACAGCTCCTACGAGCAGTACTTC.